These T cell receptor beta chains were read from a single sample in a study of cytotoxic CD8 clonotypes in ibrutinib-treated CLL. Sequencing used immunoSEQ multiplex PCR; TCRdb keeps in-frame clones, though not all of them. Among almost 85,000 clones listed, 85% to 90% were seen once. Sequencing used PBMCs, obtained before ibrutinib treatment. These receptor sequences come from a human donor with chronic lymphocytic leukemia. The CDR3 runs from the conserved cysteine through the conserved F or W. Fields, in order: clone size, V gene, J gene, D gene, CDR3 DNA, CDR3 protein. A D gene is named only where the DNA matches it firmly. The size of a clone is reported for some rows only, either as once, few or many, or as a class for expanded clones.

>-|TRBV7-9|TRBJ1-4|-
TGTGCCAGCAGCTCCCCTTCGGAGGGGCTTAATGAAAAACTGTTTTTT
CASSSPSEGLNEKLFF
>-|TRBV15|TRBJ2-3|-
TGTGCCACCAGCATAAGGGGTACTGGGAGTACGCAGTATTTT
CATSIRGTGSTQYF
>once|TRBV9|TRBJ2-1|-
TGTGCCAGCAGCGTTAGTAAAGCGGTGGATGAGCAGTTCTTC
CASSVSKAVDEQFF
>-|TRBV28|TRBJ2-3|TRBD1
TGTGCCAGCAGAAATACAGGGGGCGTCACAGATACGCAGTATTTT
CASRNTGGVTDTQYF
>-|TRBV29-1|TRBJ2-7|-
TGCAGCGTTGCCCAGAGCTACGAGCAGTACTTC
CSVAQSYEQYF
>-|TRBV7-3|TRBJ2-1|TRBD1
TGTGCCAGCAGCCCGGGGACAGGTACCTACAATGAGCAGTTCTTC
CASSPGTGTYNEQFF
>-|TRBV5-1|TRBJ2-7|TRBD1
TGCGCCAGCAGCCCGGACAGGGGTCTCGAGCAGTACTTC
CASSPDRGLEQYF
>-|TRBV7-3|TRBJ2-7|-
TGTGCCAGCAGCCCAGGAGGATACGCGGGAACCTACGAGCAGTACTTC
CASSPGGYAGTYEQYF
>-|TRBV4-2|TRBJ2-2|-
TGTGCCAGCAGCCAAGATTTGGGACCCGGGGAGCTGTTTTTT
CASSQDLGPGELFF
>-|TRBV27|TRBJ2-1|TRBD2
TGTGCCAGCAGTTTTAAGGCGGGAGGAACCTACAATGAGCAGTTCTTC
CASSFKAGGTYNEQFF
>few|TRBV19|TRBJ1-1|TRBD1
TGTGCCAGTAGGGACAGGGGGAACACTGAAGCTTTCTTT
CASRDRGNTEAFF
>-|TRBV16|TRBJ2-7|-
TGTGCCAGCAGCCCCACTCGGACTGCAGGGGTCGAGCAGTACTTC
CASSPTRTAGVEQYF
>once|TRBV7-9|TRBJ1-1|TRBD1
TGTGCCAGCAGCTTAGGAAGGGGGCAAGGTGAAGCTTTCTTT
CASSLGRGQGEAFF
>-|TRBV28|TRBJ2-2|-
TGTGCCAGCAGACTTGAACTCGGGGCCTACACCGGGGAGCTGTTTTTT
CASRLELGAYTGELFF
>few|TRBV19|TRBJ2-1|TRBD2
TGTGCCAGTAGTTGGGCAAGCGGGAGGTTTGGGGAGCAGTTCTTC
CASSWASGRFGEQFF
>-|TRBV2|TRBJ1-2|TRBD1
TGTGCCAGCAGCGAGGACAGGTGGGATGGCTACACCTTC
CASSEDRWDGYTF
>-|TRBV5-1|TRBJ2-2|TRBD1
TGCGCCAGCAGCGGGACAGGGGGAATCACCGGGGAGCTGTTTTTT
CASSGTGGITGELFF
>-|TRBV6-5|TRBJ2-3|-
TGTGCCAGCAGTCGGACGAGAAATGCAGATACGCAGTATTTT
CASSRTRNADTQYF
>few|TRBV5-1|TRBJ2-7|TRBD1
TGCGCCAGCAGCCGGGACAGTAACTACGAGCAGTACTTC
CASSRDSNYEQYF
>-|TRBV28|TRBJ1-5|-
TGTGCCAGCAGACTCTCCGGGACCCAGGTCCCAAATCAGCCCCAGCATTTT
CASRLSGTQVPNQPQHF
>once|TRBV18|TRBJ1-5|-
TGTGCCAGCTCTGCCACAGGGTTAGGTAGGAGCAATCAGCCCCAGCATTTT
CASSATGLGRSNQPQHF
>-|TRBV4-1|TRBJ2-7|-
TGCGCCAGCAGCCACCCCGGGCCTTCCTACGAGCAGTACTTC
CASSHPGPSYEQYF
>-|TRBV6-1|TRBJ2-3|-
TGTGCCAGCAGTGCCCTCGGGGATACGCAGTATTTT
CASSALGDTQYF
>-|TRBV7-3|TRBJ2-2|-
TGTGCCAGCAGCTTAGGGACGACAACCGGGGAGCTGTTTTTT
CASSLGTTTGELFF
>-|TRBV2|TRBJ2-2|TRBD2
TGTGCCAGCAGGGAGACTAGCGGGAGCAGCGGGGAGCTGTTTTTT
CASRETSGSSGELFF
>-|TRBV25-1|TRBJ2-7|-
TGTGCCAGCAGTGATCACGGGATAGGTCCCTACGACGAGCAGTACTTC
CASSDHGIGPYDEQYF
>once|TRBV27|TRBJ2-5|-
TGTGCCAGCAGTTTATCTTATTCGGCGAGGAGAGAGACCCAGTACTTC
CASSLSYSARRETQYF
>-|TRBV11-2|TRBJ2-5|TRBD2
TGTGCCAGCAGCTTAGATGGGTTCCCGGGACTAGCGGGAGAACAAGAGACCCAGTACTTC
CASSLDGFPGLAGEQETQYF
>once|TRBV9|TRBJ1-2|-
TGTGCCAGCAGCAACATGGGAGGGCCCTATGGCTACACCTTC
CASSNMGGPYGYTF
>once|TRBV19|TRBJ1-1|-
TGTGCCAGTAGTATAGATAGGGGGAGCGGTGAAGCTTTCTTT
CASSIDRGSGEAFF
>-|TRBV6-6|TRBJ1-5|TRBD1
TGTGCCAGCAGTCCCGGGACAGGGGGTCTTCAGCCCCAGCATTTT
CASSPGTGGLQPQHF
>-|TRBV9|TRBJ2-3|-
TGTGCCAGCAGCGTAGCTAGTCAGGATACGCAGTATTTT
CASSVASQDTQYF
>-|TRBV7-2|TRBJ1-5|-
TGTGCCAGCAGCTTAGAGGGCACCAGCAATCAGCCCCAGCATTTT
CASSLEGTSNQPQHF
>few|TRBV2|TRBJ2-1|-
TGTGCCAGCAGTGGATCTCTAGGGTCCTACAATGAGCAGTTCTTC
CASSGSLGSYNEQFF
>few|TRBV15|TRBJ1-3|TRBD1
TGTGCCACCAGCAGAACCGGGACAGGGACTGGAAACACCATATATTTT
CATSRTGTGTGNTIYF
>-|TRBV28|TRBJ2-7|-
TGTGCCAGCACCCGGGCAGGGATTAACCACGAGCAGTACTTC
CASTRAGINHEQYF
>few|TRBV6-1|TRBJ1-2|-
TGTGCCAGCAGTGAAAGACATGGGTCGTCATACCTAGGCTATGGCTACACCTTC
CASSERHGSSYLGYGYTF
>-|TRBV14|TRBJ2-7|TRBD2
TGTGCCAGCAGCCCGGTAGCGGGACTAACCTACGAGCAGTACTTC
CASSPVAGLTYEQYF
>once|TRBV19|TRBJ2-3|-
TGTGCCAGTAGTATACTAACGGTCGCAGATACGCAGTATTTT
CASSILTVADTQYF
>-|TRBV6-6|TRBJ1-1|TRBD1
TGTGCCAGCAGGTACAGGGGCGAAGGGTCGGCTTTCTTT
CASRYRGEGSAFF
>-|TRBV11-3|TRBJ2-1|-
TGTGCCAGCAGCTTAGTCTTTCGGCCGGCGGGGTGGTATGAGCAGTTCTTC
CASSLVFRPAGWYEQFF
>once|TRBV19|TRBJ1-5|-
TGTGCCAGTAGTATAGATTTCGATCAGCCCCAGCATTTT
CASSIDFDQPQHF
>-|TRBV6-1|TRBJ2-7|-
TGTGCCAGCAGTGAAGCTGCAGTTACCTACGAGCAGTACTTC
CASSEAAVTYEQYF
>-|TRBV6-5|TRBJ2-3|TRBD2
TGTGCCAGCTCTGGGACTAGCGGGAAGGGTACGCAGTATTTT
CASSGTSGKGTQYF
>-|TRBV5-4|TRBJ1-2|-
TGTGCCAGCAGTTGGGAGGAGAACTATGGCTACACCTTC
CASSWEENYGYTF